The text below deals with one T cell receptor beta chain. None of the donors, who were healthy HIV-negative adults, had recently had acute infections or vaccinations. Germline V lookup: CDR1 MGHRA, CDR2 YSYEKL. V lost 4 bases, J lost 6 bases, and 25 bases lay in between. This CDR3 is 18 amino acids long. The sample is drawn from a study of shared clonotypes between healthy human individuals. Study context: Every donor yielded three CD4 naive, three CD4 memory, two CD8 naive and one CD8 memory plate.

Clones were read by immunoSEQ multiplex PCR, and TCRdb kept only the in-frame ones, dropping some. The table includes about 1.5 million clones, around 98% detected once. The chain carries TRBV4-1 and TRBJ1-5, with D unclear. Input material: naive CD4+ T cells sorted from blood. Subset noted: CD45RA+ positively selected. This TCR came from a man aged 25 to 45 in good health. DNA of the CDR3: TGCGCCAGCAGCCTAAATAGAGATACAGAAAAACGGAGTCAGCCCCAGCATTTT. Translation gives CASSLNRDTEKRSQPQHF.